The source of this T cell receptor (beta chain) is a study of regulatory T cells in long-lasting Graves disease. Study overall: The antithyroid drugs taken by newly diagnosed Graves' patients had been used for under 3 months.

The authors built TCR beta libraries using iRepertoire HTBI primers and Arm-PCR of CDR3 regions. In TCRdb, the multiplex PCR reads were re-called with MiXCR into one record per CDR3 protein. The top ten clones hold approximately 21% of a sample with 350,000 to 400,000 distinct CDR3 sequences, 15% to 19% of them seen once. Broader study findings: Small numbers of samples may have cut accuracy. TCR diversity was lower in persistent Graves' patients than in newly diagnosed ones. Shared public clonotypes totalled about 2,700 in persistent patients, compared with approximately 970 in new patients.

As to time point: newly diagnosed GD, antithyroid drugs for less than 3 months. The authors made the TCR library using RNA they extracted from PBMCs. There are many counts of this clonotype. Its matching antigen is unknown. This receptor was taken from a female donor with Graves disease. The sequences come from peripheral blood mononuclear cells (PBMCs), collected at new diagnosis, from a patient treated with antithyroid drugs.

CDR3 sequence (DNA): TGTGCCAGCAGCACTACAGGGATATCTGAAGCTTTCTTT. Amino acids: CASSTTGISEAFF. This chain joins TRBV9 and TRBJ1-1; tentatively, D is TRBD1 (6 bases). The CDR3 runs to 13 residues. Germline assignment: CDR1 SGDLS and CDR2 YYNGEE. The V end lost 4 bases, the J end lost 6 bases, and 13 bases lay between the germline ends.